The 23 T cell receptor beta chains below were found in one sample sequenced in a study of T cells in Graves' hyperthyroidism and ophthalmopathy. Amplification of TCR beta CDR3 regions used RNA as the template. When the TCR CDR3 underwent first-round RT-PCR, the HTBI primer set was used. TCRdb called the multiplex PCR reads again in MiXCR, with one record for every CDR3 protein. The sample consists of about 570,000 distinct CDR3 sequences, just over 45% of them appearing once. Sequenced input: peripheral blood or thyroid tissue (not recorded which). These receptors all stem from an adult woman with Graves' disease, either hyperthyroidism or ophthalmopathy (not recorded which).

This clonotype was picked up a small number of times. The chain couples TRBV24-1 to TRBJ2-5; no reliable D call. The CDR3 loop spans 15 amino acids. CDR1 is KGHDR, CDR2 SFDVKD, per germline. The V end lost 0 bases, the J end lost 0 bases, and 7 bases lay between the germline ends. CDR3 DNA: TGTGCCACCAGTGATTTGCGAGGCTACCAAGAGACCCAGTACTTC. Translation gives CATSDLRGYQETQYF.

With respect to this clonotype: One end of the junction varies from germline; a read error may be responsible. The V and J genes are TRBV5-5 and TRBJ1-5, with D perhaps matching TRBD1 (6 bases). Germline V gene lookup returns CDR1 SGHKS and CDR2 YYEKEE (reference sequence). The CDR3 runs to 16 residues. Here the CDR3 reads CASSFGPGTIAQPQHF. The CDR3 DNA follows: TGCGCCAGCAGCTTCGGACCCGGGACAATTGCCCAGCCCCAGCATTTT.

This clonotype was counted between two and nine times. This chain joins TRBV12-3 or TRBV12-4 and TRBJ2-5; TRBD2 agrees at 10 bases. The CDR3 consists of 18 residues. Unmatched junction bases numbered 13, after V lost 4 bases and J lost 2 bases. The CDR3 region is CASSWRSAGLAAQETQYF. CDR3 coding DNA: TGTGCCAGCAGTTGGAGAAGTGCCGGACTAGCGGCGCAAGAGACCCAGTACTTC.

The J gene is TRBJ2-5, the V gene TRBV6-2 or TRBV6-3; the D is unclear. CDR3 length: 16 amino acids. V dropped 2 bases and J dropped 3 bases, with 16 bases sitting between them. Germline assignment: CDR1 MNHEY and CDR2 SVGEGT. The CDR3 coding sequence is TGTGCCAGCAGTTACGGGAACGCGGTTTTGGAAGAGACCCAGTACTTC. Protein product: CASSYGNAVLEETQYF.

Worth noting for this clonotype: A much larger clonotype is one base distant, so this may be a read error. The chain links TRBV11-3 to TRBJ2-2, with D perhaps TRBD1 or TRBD2 (5 bases each). This CDR3 contains 15 residues. V was pared by 4 bases and J by 3 bases, with 12 bases between. Germline V gives CDR1 SGHNT, CDR2 YENEEA. The CDR3 loop reads CASSSSLGDTGELFF. The CDR3 DNA follows: TGTGCCAGCAGCTCATCACTAGGGGACACCGGGGAGCTGTTTTTT.

There are a few counts of this clonotype. The chain carries TRBV25-1 and TRBJ2-3; TRBD2 matches 10 bases. The CDR3 extends over 20 amino acids. Per the germline V gene, CDR1 is MGHDK and CDR2 is SYGVNS. V was clipped by 1 base and J by 0 bases; unmatched bases: 13. The CDR3, as DNA: TGTGCCAGCAGTGAATGGGATAGCGGGAGGTTCCAAACTAGCACAGATACGCAGTATTTT. Amino acids: CASSEWDSGRFQTSTDTQYF.

This clonotype came up once. This rearrangement joins TRBV5-1 to TRBJ2-2; 12 bases align to TRBD2. With 6 bases clipped from V and 1 base from J, the junction kept 4 bases outside the gene matches. Per germline, CDR1 SGHRS and CDR2 YFSETQ. The length of the CDR3 is 16 residues. CDR3 sequence reads: CASTMTSGGNTGELFF. CDR3 sequence (DNA): TGCGCCAGCACCATGACTAGCGGGGGGAACACCGGGGAGCTGTTTTTT.

This clonotype was counted many times. This rearrangement joins TRBV2 to TRBJ1-1, with 9 bases that match TRBD1. Germline V lookup: CDR1 SNHLY, CDR2 FYNNEI. The CDR3 runs to 14 residues. V shed 5 bases, J shed 6 bases, and the junction held 7 bases outside the gene matches. The CDR3 loop is CASSRRDRDSEAFF. The CDR3 region has the DNA TGTGCCAGCAGTCGCCGGGACAGGGATTCTGAAGCTTTCTTT.

This chain links TRBV20-1 with TRBJ1-5; 10 bases are shared with TRBD2. The J call is in doubt because the DNA end fits TRBJ2-3 better. CDR3 length: 13 amino acids. Per the germline V gene, CDR1 is DFQATT and CDR2 is SNEGSKA (reference sequence). CDR3 protein: CSAKAGGGDTQYF. In nucleotides, the CDR3 is TGCAGTGCAAAAGCGGGAGGGGGAGATACGCAGTATTTT.

The chain recombines TRBV7-2 with TRBJ2-5; D ambiguous. The CDR3 consists of 13 residues. The V end was cut by 6 bases, the J end by 5 bases, with 13 bases between. Looked up from germline, CDR1 is SGHTA and CDR2 is FQGNSA. The DNA for the CDR3 is TGTGCCAGCAGTCGCTCCTCGGAGGAGACCCAGTACTTC. Its translation is CASSRSSEETQYF. Filled out from reference TRBV7-2 and TRBJ2-5, the complete variable domain reads GAGVSQSPSNKVTEKGKDVELRCDPISGHTALYWYRQSLGQGLEFLIYFQGNSAPDKSGLPSDRFSAERTGGSVSTLTIQRTQQEDSAVYLCASSRSSEETQYFGPGTRLLVL.

In this sample, this clonotype turned up many times. The V gene is TRBV6-5, the J gene TRBJ2-2; TRBD2 might be the D (6 bases). Germline CDR1 and CDR2: MNHEY and SVGAGI. Trimming cost V 6 bases and J 5 bases, with 10 bases left between them. The length of the CDR3 is 13 residues. The CDR3 protein is CASRRGATGELFF. The CDR3 nucleotides read TGTGCCAGCAGACGCGGGGCAACCGGGGAGCTGTTTTTT.

This chain joins TRBV15 and TRBJ1-1; 7 bases are shared with TRBD1. The CDR3 totals 13 residues. Germline CDR1 is LNHNV and CDR2 is YYDKDF (reference sequence). Losses at the gene ends were 3 bases for V and 5 bases for J; bases not matched to a gene: 3. The CDR3 here is CATSSDRDTEAFF. DNA for the CDR3: TGTGCCACCAGCAGTGACAGGGATACTGAAGCTTTCTTT.

For this clonotype: At one end the junction does not follow the germline gene, possibly because of a read error. The J gene is TRBJ2-7, the V gene TRBV9, with D possibly matching TRBD2 (6 bases). CDR1 and CDR2 (germline): SGDLS, YYNGEE. This CDR3 is 15 amino acids long. The CDR3 DNA sequence: TGTGCCAGCACAGACAAGATCGGAGGGTCCTCCGAGCAGTACTTC. Translated: CASTDKIGGSSEQYF.

The J gene is TRBJ2-5, the V gene TRBV9, with a weak D call TRBD2 (7 bases). Germline V CDR1 and CDR2: SGDLS, YYNGEE. CDR3 size: 18 residues. Trimming stripped 0 bases from V and 1 base from J, with 19 bases between. The CDR3: CASSVAAEGRDIQETQYF. CDR3 DNA sequence: TGTGCCAGCAGCGTAGCCGCTGAAGGGAGGGACATCCAAGAGACCCAGTACTTC.

The rearrangement links TRBV10-3 to TRBJ1-5; D is uncertain. The CDR3 is 14 amino acids. Trimming left V 6 bases short and J 4 bases short, with 13 bases between. Germline CDR1 and CDR2: ENHRY and SYGVKD. The CDR3 loop reads CAISPLLGNQPQHF. The DNA of the CDR3 is TGTGCCATCAGCCCGTTACTAGGGAATCAGCCCCAGCATTTT.

The CDR3 bases are TGTGCCAGCAGCCAAGGTGGGACCGGGTCCAGGGAGACCCAGTACTTC. Its protein product is CASSQGGTGSRETQYF. V usage is TRBV7-9 and J usage is TRBJ2-5, with D tentatively TRBD1 or TRBD2 (5 bases each). This CDR3 is 16 amino acids long. The V and J ends lost 5 bases and 5 bases respectively, with 21 bases between them. CDR1 and CDR2 (germline): SEHNR, FQNEAQ (reference sequence). Filled out from reference TRBV7-9 and TRBJ2-5, the complete variable domain reads DTGVSQNPRHKITKRGQNVTFRCDPISEHNRLYWYRQTLGQGPEFLTYFQNEAQLEKSRLLSDRFSAERPKGSFSTLEIQRTEQGDSAMYLCASSQGGTGSRETQYFGPGTRLLVL.

V and J are TRBV10-3 and TRBJ1-6; D gene unclear. This CDR3 spans 14 amino acids. V was shortened by 0 bases and J by 7 bases, with 7 bases between the two germline ends. The germline V gene encodes CDR1 ENHRY and CDR2 SYGVKD. The DNA of the CDR3 is TGTGCCATCAGTGAGTCGGGAAGGAATTCACCCCTCCACTTT. Translation: CAISESGRNSPLHF.

The chain joins TRBV7-3 to TRBJ1-1, with 8 bases aligning to TRBD1. Germline CDR1 is SGHTA and CDR2 is FQGTGA. CDR3 length: 14 residues. Losses at the gene ends were 2 bases for V and 3 bases for J; bases not matched to a gene: 2. CDR3 in DNA: TGTGCCAGCAGCTTAGACAGGGGTCACACTGAAGCTTTCTTT. Residues: CASSLDRGHTEAFF. Full variable domain (remainder filled in from reference TRBV7-3 and TRBJ1-1): GAGVSQTPSNKVTEKGKYVELRCDPISGHTALYWYRQSLGQGPEFLIYFQGTGAADDSGLPNDRFFAVRPEGSVSTLKIQRTERGDSAVYLCASSLDRGHTEAFFGQGTRLTVV.

The V gene is TRBV7-2, the J gene TRBJ2-5; tentative D call: TRBD1 (6 bases). The CDR3 is made up of 15 amino acids. CDR1 and CDR2 (germline): SGHTA, FQGNSA. V was trimmed by 5 bases and J by 0 bases, leaving 13 bases between them. Here the CDR3 reads CASSVDGTYQETQYF. DNA of the CDR3: TGTGCCAGCAGCGTGGACGGGACATACCAAGAGACCCAGTACTTC.

This chain connects TRBV12-3 or TRBV12-4 to TRBJ1-5; 9 bases match TRBD1. This CDR3 has 16 amino acids. The junction had 11 bases not matched to a gene; V was cut back by 6 bases and J by 5 bases. Here the CDR3 DNA reads TGTGCCAGCAGCGCCAGCTCACGACAGGGGGATCAGCCCCAGCATTTT. This sequence encodes CASSASSRQGDQPQHF.

This chain uses TRBV7-8 with TRBJ2-7; a weak D match, TRBD2 (6 bases). The J call may be incorrect, as the DNA end agrees better with TRBJ2-5. In germline, CDR1 is SGHVS, CDR2 FQNEAQ. The CDR3 has 15 residues. CDR3 loop: CASSQGGRRQETQYF. The CDR3 DNA follows: TGTGCCAGCAGCCAAGGAGGGCGACGGCAAGAGACCCAGTACTTC.

A note on this clonotype: A read error is likely, as this CDR3 ends without the conserved phenylalanine or tryptophan. It is unclear where the CDR3 begins or ends on the DNA, so no DNA is shown, and the CDR3 is as TCRdb lists it. The V and J genes are TRBV7-9 and TRBJ1-2; the DNA was not used to check the table's D call, TRBD1. The CDR3 length equals 8 residues, ends included. CDR1 SEHNR and CDR2 FQNEAQ come from the germline V gene (reference sequence). The CDR3 sequence is CASSAYRG.

This clonotype was seen more than once but under ten times. The chain carries TRBV10-2 and TRBJ2-5; D is possibly TRBD2 (5 bases). Deletions cut 7 bases from V and 2 bases from J, with 14 bases between. The CDR3 sequence is 14 residues long. Germline V gene lookup returns CDR1 WSHSY and CDR2 SAAADI. In DNA form, the CDR3 reads TGCGCCAGCACCAAAACTAGTTCACAAGAGACCCAGTACTTC. Its translation: CASTKTSSQETQYF.